This T cell receptor beta chain was sequenced in a study of Graves' ophthalmopathy and Graves' hyperthyroidism. RNA transcripts served as template for amplifying TCR beta CDR3 sequences. HTBI primers were employed in first-round RT-PCR, then a second-round multiplex PCR followed. TCRdb ran MiXCR on the multiplex PCR reads and lists one entry per CDR3 protein. The profile shows 560,000 or so distinct CDR3 sequences, less than 45% of them singletons. J was trimmed by 0 bases and V by 6 bases; bases with no gene match: 7. The CDR3 length is 15 residues. This clonotype appeared many times. Each diagnosis was determined on the basis of clinical symptoms, serum thyroxine, TRAb, thyroid ultrasound and orbital computed tomography.

The receptor was derived from an adult man with Graves' hyperthyroidism. The sequenced material came from peripheral blood or thyroid tissue (not recorded which). The gene calls are TRBV12-3 or TRBV12-4 and TRBJ2-7; TRBD1 agrees at 8 bases. The CDR3 is CASSSFGTGSYEQYF. In nucleotides, the CDR3 is TGTGCCAGCAGCTCCTTTGGGACAGGCTCCTACGAGCAGTACTTC.